The 32 T cell receptor beta chains listed next were all sequenced from one sample in a study of blood T cell repertoires in COVID-19. Assay: immunoSEQ multiplex PCR; the TCRdb copy retains only in-frame clones and omits some. The sample shows around 290,000 clones, 88% of them seen only once. Sample: PBMCs or T cells enriched from blood (not recorded which). The receptors stem from a woman aged 55 to 70 in a cohort exposed to, infected with or recovered from COVID-19 (not recorded which).

The rearrangement uses TRBV7-9 and TRBJ1-1; a possible D gene is TRBD1 (6 bases). The length of the CDR3 is 13 residues. Trimming took 1 base from V and 5 from J, leaving 8 bases between them. Germline V CDR1 and CDR2: SEHNR, FQNEAQ (reference sequence). CDR3 amino acids: CASSLDRDTEAFF. The CDR3 DNA reads TGTGCCAGCAGCTTAGACAGGGATACTGAAGCTTTCTTT.

In regard to this clone: This sample includes further DNA sequences coding for the same CDR3. The chain recombines TRBV5-1 with TRBJ2-7; no clear D. Deletions cut 0 bases from V and 3 bases from J, with 10 bases between. The CDR3 runs 14 residues. The germline V gene has CDR1 SGHRS and CDR2 YFSETQ. The CDR3 DNA is TGCGCCAGCAGCTTGGCTGGAGATAACTACGAGCAGTACTTC. Amino acid sequence: CASSLAGDNYEQYF. Together with reference TRBV5-1 and TRBJ2-7, the CDR3 gives the full variable domain: KAGVTQTPRYLIKTRGQQVTLSCSPISGHRSVSWYQQTPGQGLQFLFEYFSETQRNKGNFPGRFSGRQFSNSRSEMNVSTLELGDSALYLCASSLAGDNYEQYFGPGTRLTVT.

The chain joins TRBV24-1 to TRBJ2-3; 7 bases align to TRBD2. The CDR3 is 15 amino acids. Germline V lookup: CDR1 KGHDR, CDR2 SFDVKD. The J segment lost 3 bases and the V segment lost 3 bases, leaving 5 bases of the junction unmatched. Here the CDR3 DNA reads TGTGCCACCAGTGATCGCGGGAGTCTAACAGATACGCAGTATTTT. Its translation is CATSDRGSLTDTQYF.

CDR3: CASTPQGVSPLHF. CDR3 bases: TGTGCCAGCACCCCACAGGGGGTTTCACCCCTCCACTTT. The V gene is TRBV28, the J gene TRBJ1-6, with 8 bases that match TRBD1. Germline-derived CDR1 and CDR2 are MDHEN and SYDVKM. This CDR3 has 13 amino acids. Losses at the gene ends were 7 bases for V and 9 bases for J; bases not matched to a gene: 5.

V usage is TRBV28 and J usage is TRBJ2-2; maybe TRBD1 (5 bases). Trimming cost V 7 bases and J 8 bases, with 17 bases left between them. From germline, CDR1 is MDHEN and CDR2 SYDVKM. The CDR3 consists of 14 residues. The CDR3 nucleotides read TGTGCCAGCACCTTAAGACAGACTTGGGGGGAGCTGTTTTTT. Translating it yields CASTLRQTWGELFF.

This clone was recorded once. V and J are TRBV2 and TRBJ2-4, with a tentative D call TRBD1 (6 bases). This CDR3 has 14 amino acids. CDR1 and CDR2 (germline): SNHLY, FYNNEI. V was shortened by 7 bases and J by 0 bases, with 10 bases between the two germline ends. CDR3 sequence (DNA): TGTGCCAGCACAGGGGTACTAGCCAAAAACATTCAGTACTTC. Translation: CASTGVLAKNIQYF.

This clone was seen a single time. V and J are TRBV19 and TRBJ2-2; the D gene is possibly TRBD2 (5 bases). CDR3 size: 16 residues. The V gene lost 3 bases and the J gene lost 4 bases, with 15 bases spanning the gap. Germline assignment: CDR1 LNHDA and CDR2 SQIVND (reference sequence). CDR3 region: CASSISGGLGTGELFF. The CDR3 bases are TGTGCCAGTAGTATCTCCGGCGGGTTAGGCACCGGGGAGCTGTTTTTT.

This chain uses TRBV7-2 with TRBJ2-1, with D perhaps matching TRBD1 (6 bases). There are 13 residues in the CDR3. Germline V lookup: CDR1 SGHTA, CDR2 FQGNSA. Between the trimmed V and J ends, which lost 3 bases and 4 bases, there was a span of 7 bases. The CDR3 DNA follows: TGTGCCAGCAGCTTGGGACATTACAATGAGCAGTTCTTC. Protein: CASSLGHYNEQFF.

In regard to this clone: Other DNA sequences of this sample code for an identical CDR3. The chain links TRBV5-1 to TRBJ2-5; TRBD2 agrees at 13 bases. The junction had 5 bases not matched to a gene; V was cut back by 4 bases and J by 5 bases. This CDR3 has 15 residues. Germline V gene lookup returns CDR1 SGHRS and CDR2 YFSETQ. DNA of the CDR3: TGCGCCAGCAGCCCAGGGACTAGCGGGATGGAGACCCAGTACTTC. Its translation: CASSPGTSGMETQYF.

This rearrangement joins TRBV2 to TRBJ1-1; TRBD1 is a possible D gene (5 bases). The germline V gene has CDR1 SNHLY and CDR2 FYNNEI. V was cut by 8 bases and J by 4 bases, with 17 bases left in between. The CDR3 is made up of 14 amino acids. DNA for the CDR3: TGTGCCAGCCTGCCGGACGGTAGGGGCACTGAAGCTTTCTTT. Translated, it gives CASLPDGRGTEAFF.

The chain links TRBV7-9 to TRBJ2-1; weak D call: TRBD1 (7 bases). Per germline, CDR1 SEHNR and CDR2 FQNEAQ (reference sequence). This CDR3 has 16 residues. Trimming shortened V by 5 bases and J by 2 bases, and 16 bases separated the two germline ends. CDR3 residues: CASSPRGGGAYNEQFF. The DNA for the CDR3 is TGTGCCAGCAGCCCCCGAGGAGGGGGCGCCTACAATGAGCAGTTCTTC.

The chain links TRBV27 to TRBJ2-7, with a tentative D call TRBD1 (6 bases). Trimming stripped 3 bases from V and 5 bases from J, with 23 bases between. CDR1 and CDR2 (germline): MNHEY, SMNVEV (reference sequence). The CDR3 runs 17 residues. CDR3: CASSFLVDDATGHEQYF. The CDR3 DNA reads TGTGCCAGCAGTTTCTTAGTTGATGACGCGACAGGTCACGAGCAGTACTTC.

This clone has just a few counts. CDR3 coding DNA: TGTGCCAGCAGCCGGGGATCCGGGGAAGCTTTCTTT. This sequence encodes CASSRGSGEAFF. J is TRBJ1-1 and V is TRBV7-9, with no clear D. The CDR3 sequence is 12 residues long. V was cut by 5 bases and J by 8 bases, with 12 bases left in between. Germline V gives CDR1 SEHNR, CDR2 FQNEAQ (reference sequence).

The rearrangement uses TRBV28 and TRBJ2-6; D remains unclear. Germline CDR1 and CDR2: MDHEN and SYDVKM. V lost 7 bases, J lost 4 bases, and 14 bases lay in between. The CDR3 sequence is 15 residues long. The CDR3 is CASNPSLSGANVLTF. DNA of the CDR3: TGTGCCAGCAACCCCTCTTTGAGCGGGGCCAACGTCCTGACTTTC.

This clone was seen just once. The J gene is TRBJ2-2, the V gene TRBV7-3; 9 bases agree with TRBD2. The CDR3 is made up of 15 amino acids. With V trimmed by 5 bases and J by 2 bases, 3 bases remained unmatched. The germline CDR1 and CDR2 sequences are SGHTA and FQGTGA. Written as DNA, the CDR3 is TGTGCCAGCAGCAAGACTAGCGGTAACACCGGGGAGCTGTTTTTT. Translated: CASSKTSGNTGELFF. The full variable domain, rest sourced from reference TRBV7-3 and TRBJ2-2, is GAGVSQTPSNKVTEKGKYVELRCDPISGHTALYWYRQSLGQGPEFLIYFQGTGAADDSGLPNDRFFAVRPEGSVSTLKIQRTERGDSAVYLCASSKTSGNTGELFFGEGSRLTVL.

The chain links TRBV5-1 to TRBJ2-7; D call uncertain. V lost 0 bases, J lost 5 bases, and 3 bases lay in between. CDR3 length: 11 residues. CDR1 and CDR2 (germline): SGHRS, YFSETQ. CDR3 coding DNA: TGCGCCAGCAGCTTGGTAAACGAGCAGTACTTC. Protein product: CASSLVNEQYF. The variable domain in full, with the rest retrieved from reference TRBV5-1 and TRBJ2-7, is KAGVTQTPRYLIKTRGQQVTLSCSPISGHRSVSWYQQTPGQGLQFLFEYFSETQRNKGNFPGRFSGRQFSNSRSEMNVSTLELGDSALYLCASSLVNEQYFGPGTRLTVT.

The rearrangement links TRBV14 to TRBJ2-7, with 9 bases matching TRBD2. This CDR3 contains 15 residues. Germline-derived CDR1 and CDR2 are SGHDN and FVKESK. Trimming cost V 1 base and J 0 bases; bases outside gene matches: 1. CDR3 coding DNA: TGTGCCAGCAGCCAAGCTAGCGGGAACTCCTACGAGCAGTACTTC. Its protein is CASSQASGNSYEQYF.

This chain links TRBV27 with TRBJ1-5, with D possibly being TRBD1 (6 bases). CDR3 length: 17 amino acids. The germline CDR1 and CDR2 sequences are MNHEY and SMNVEV (reference sequence). Trimming removed 2 bases from V and 3 bases from J, with 17 bases in between. CDR3 amino acids: CASSLRAGTGFNQPQHF. CDR3 sequence (DNA): TGTGCCAGCAGTTTAAGGGCCGGTACAGGGTTCAATCAGCCCCAGCATTTT.

J is TRBJ1-5 and V is TRBV19; D unclear. V lost 3 bases and J lost 1, with 10 bases in between. CDR1 and CDR2 from the germline V gene are LNHDA and SQIVND (reference sequence). The CDR3 consists of 15 residues. The CDR3 nucleotides read TGTGCCAGTAGTATCCTGGGCCGGAGCAATCAGCCCCAGCATTTT. Amino acids: CASSILGRSNQPQHF.

This sequence joins TRBV5-1 and TRBJ2-3; TRBD1 might be the D (5 bases). V was trimmed by 3 bases and J by 0 bases, leaving 8 bases between them. The CDR3 runs 14 residues. The germline V gene has CDR1 SGHRS and CDR2 YFSETQ. DNA of the CDR3: TGCGCCAGCAGCTCCAGGGTTAGCACAGATACGCAGTATTTT. This encodes CASSSRVSTDTQYF. The whole variable domain, remainder taken from reference TRBV5-1 and TRBJ2-3, is KAGVTQTPRYLIKTRGQQVTLSCSPISGHRSVSWYQQTPGQGLQFLFEYFSETQRNKGNFPGRFSGRQFSNSRSEMNVSTLELGDSALYLCASSSRVSTDTQYFGPGTRLTVL.

The chain is built from TRBV3-1 (or the pseudogene TRBV3-2) and TRBJ1-2; TRBD1 matches at 8 bases. Trimming took 0 bases from V and 4 from J; bases not matched to a gene: 10. CDR1 and CDR2 (germline): LGHDT, YNNKEL (reference sequence). This CDR3 is 17 amino acids long. DNA for the CDR3: TGTGCCAGCAGCCAAGATCTCCGCAGGGGGCGCCGCTATGGCTACACCTTC. It specifies CASSQDLRRGRRYGYTF.

The rearrangement joins TRBV19 to TRBJ2-1; the match to TRBD2 covers 11 bases. Germline lookup yields CDR1 LNHDA and CDR2 SQIVND (reference sequence). With V trimmed by 1 base and J by 3 bases, 8 bases remained unmatched. The CDR3 covers 18 residues. CDR3 sequence reads: CASSIGMGTSGFYNEQFF. The CDR3 DNA reads as TGTGCCAGTAGTATAGGGATGGGGACTAGCGGTTTCTACAATGAGCAGTTCTTC.

The chain combines TRBV6-1 with TRBJ1-2; TRBD1 agrees at 8 bases. CDR1 is MNHNS, CDR2 SASEGT, per germline. The ends lost 4 bases at V and 4 bases at J; junction bases unmatched: 14. The CDR3 is 17 amino acids. The CDR3 reads CASSARTGRGNRYGYTF. In DNA form, the CDR3 reads TGTGCCAGCAGTGCCCGGACAGGGCGGGGTAATCGCTATGGCTACACCTTC.

The V and J genes are TRBV5-1 and TRBJ2-2; TRBD2 agrees at 9 bases. The germline gives CDR1 SGHRS, CDR2 YFSETQ. The CDR3 runs 15 residues. V was clipped by 1 base and J by 5 bases; unmatched bases: 3. The CDR3 DNA follows: TGCGCCAGCAGCTTGTCTGCGGGAGGGACCGGGGAGCTGTTTTTT. Amino acids: CASSLSAGGTGELFF.

J is TRBJ1-5 and V is TRBV6-5; no clear D. The V end lost 5 bases, the J end lost 2 bases, and 7 bases lay between the germline ends. Germline V gene data show CDR1 as MNHEY and CDR2 as SVGAGI. CDR3 length: 13 residues. The CDR3 DNA is TGTGCCAGCAGTCGCGGGGGCAATCAGCCCCAGCATTTT. Amino acid sequence: CASSRGGNQPQHF.

The chain combines TRBV5-1 with TRBJ2-1; TRBD2 matches at 12 bases. Germline-derived CDR1 and CDR2 are SGHRS and YFSETQ. Trimming removed 4 bases from V and 9 bases from J; junction bases left unmatched: 8. This CDR3 has 15 amino acids. The CDR3 nucleotides read TGCGCCAGCAGCGGCAGACTAGCGGGAGCTCCTGAGCAGTTCTTC. It is translated as CASSGRLAGAPEQFF.

The rearrangement uses TRBV18 and TRBJ2-5, with unresolved D. The CDR3 is 14 amino acids. V gave up 1 base and J gave up 1 base, with 7 bases separating them. Germline lookup yields CDR1 KGHSH and CDR2 LQKENI. CDR3 amino acids: CASSPLGVQETQYF. DNA of the CDR3: TGTGCCAGCTCACCACTAGGAGTCCAAGAGACCCAGTACTTC.

The V and J genes are TRBV21-1 and TRBJ2-1; the D call of TRBD2 is as the table states it, not checked on the DNA. TRBV21-1 is a pseudogene. This CDR3 has 16 residues. Written as DNA, the CDR3 is TGTGCCAGCAGCAAAGTCCTTGCGGGAAAGTCCAATGAGCAGTTCTTC. Translating gives CASSKVLAGKSNEQFF.

This clone was observed a few times. V usage is TRBV30 and J usage is TRBJ1-1; TRBD1 agrees at 7 bases. The CDR3 totals 11 residues. Trimming cost V 4 bases and J 6 bases; bases outside gene matches: 2. CDR1 and CDR2 from the germline V gene are GTSNPN and SVGIG (reference sequence). CDR3 amino acids: CAWTGQAEAFF. CDR3 sequence (DNA): TGTGCCTGGACCGGACAGGCTGAAGCTTTCTTT.

This clone was seen more than once but under ten times. The chain carries TRBV3-1 (or the pseudogene TRBV3-2) and TRBJ1-2, with 9 nucleotides matching TRBD1. This CDR3 comprises 15 residues. Germline V gene sequence: CDR1 LGHDT, CDR2 YNNKEL (reference sequence). The ends lost 2 bases at V and 8 bases at J; junction bases unmatched: 9. For the CDR3, the DNA is TGTGCCAGCAGCCAAACCGGGACAGGGAAGGGAGGCTACACCTTC. Protein: CASSQTGTGKGGYTF.

V and J are TRBV27 and TRBJ2-2; 7 bases are shared with TRBD1. The CDR3 runs to 14 residues. The germline gives CDR1 MNHEY, CDR2 SMNVEV (reference sequence). V dropped 4 bases and J dropped 7; count of bases not matched to a gene: 6. The CDR3 DNA is TGTGCCAGCAGTTCGACAGGGACGGTCGGGGAGCTGTTTTTT. Translating it yields CASSSTGTVGELFF.

The chain combines TRBV15 with TRBJ2-2, with a tentative D call TRBD1 (5 bases). The ends were cut back, 5 bases at V and 7 bases at J, with 11 bases in the middle. This CDR3 is 13 amino acids long. Per germline, CDR1 LNHNV and CDR2 YYDKDF (reference sequence). As DNA, the CDR3 is TGTGCCACCAGCCGCAGGGCCGACGGGGAGCTGTTTTTT. Protein: CATSRRADGELFF. Full variable domain (missing parts from reference TRBV15 and TRBJ2-2): DAMVIQNPRYQVTQFGKPVTLSCSQTLNHNVMYWYQQKSSQAPKLLFHYYDKDFNNEADTPDNFQSRRPNTSFCFLDIRSPGLGDTAMYLCATSRRADGELFFGEGSRLTVL.